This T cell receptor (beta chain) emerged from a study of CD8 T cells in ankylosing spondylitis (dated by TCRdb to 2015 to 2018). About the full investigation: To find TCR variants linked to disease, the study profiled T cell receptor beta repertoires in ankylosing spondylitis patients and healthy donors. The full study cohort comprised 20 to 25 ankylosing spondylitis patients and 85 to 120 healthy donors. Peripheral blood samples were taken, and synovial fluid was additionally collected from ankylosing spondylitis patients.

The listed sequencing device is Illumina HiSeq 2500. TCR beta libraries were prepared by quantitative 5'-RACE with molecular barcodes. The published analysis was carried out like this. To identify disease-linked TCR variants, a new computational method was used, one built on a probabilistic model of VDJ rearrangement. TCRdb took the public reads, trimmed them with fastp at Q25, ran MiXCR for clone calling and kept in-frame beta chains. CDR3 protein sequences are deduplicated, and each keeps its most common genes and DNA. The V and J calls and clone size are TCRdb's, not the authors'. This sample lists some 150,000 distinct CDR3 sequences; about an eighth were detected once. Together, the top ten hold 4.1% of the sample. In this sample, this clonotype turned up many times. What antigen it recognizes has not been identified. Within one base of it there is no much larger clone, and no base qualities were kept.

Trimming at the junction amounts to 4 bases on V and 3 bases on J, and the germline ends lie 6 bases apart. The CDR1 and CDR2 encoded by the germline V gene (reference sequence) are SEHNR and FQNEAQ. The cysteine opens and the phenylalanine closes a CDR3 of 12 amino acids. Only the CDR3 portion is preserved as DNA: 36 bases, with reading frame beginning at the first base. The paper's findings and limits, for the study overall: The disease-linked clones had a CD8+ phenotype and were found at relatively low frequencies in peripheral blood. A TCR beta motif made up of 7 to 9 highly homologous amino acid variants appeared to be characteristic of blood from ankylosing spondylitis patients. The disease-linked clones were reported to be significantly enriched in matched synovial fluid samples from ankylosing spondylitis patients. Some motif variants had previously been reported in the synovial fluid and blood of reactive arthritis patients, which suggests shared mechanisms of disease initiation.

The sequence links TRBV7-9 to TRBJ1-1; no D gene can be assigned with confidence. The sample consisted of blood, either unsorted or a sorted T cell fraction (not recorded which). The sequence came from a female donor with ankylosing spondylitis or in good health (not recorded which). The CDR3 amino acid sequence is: CASSWGDTEAFF. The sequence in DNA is TGTGCCAGCAGCTGGGGAGACACTGAAGCTTTCTTT.